The T cell receptor (beta chain) under discussion was sequenced for a study of T-cell reconstitution after alpha-beta-depleted transplantation in children. The study, taken as a whole, reports: Reports say that about two months after transplant, the alpha-beta T cells came out of several hundred graft clones that had expanded. By one year post-transplant, T-cell counts and diversity largely arose from T cells that were newly produced. Where some patients showed high TCRbeta diversity at day 60, it came from recipient T cells and thymic progenitors that had survived.

A TCRbeta library incorporating unique molecular identifiers was prepared. TCRdb called the PCR reads again in MiXCR, with one record for every CDR3 protein. Among fewer than 700,000 distinct CDR3 sequences listed, under 15% were seen once. This CDR3 spans 15 amino acids. Losses at the gene ends were 5 bases for V and 5 bases for J; bases not matched to a gene: 9. CDR1 is LNHNV, CDR2 YYDKDF, per germline (reference sequence). This clonotype was seen once. The antigen remains unidentified. The conserved phenylalanine or tryptophan is not found at the CDR3 terminus, so this likely reflects a read error. The sample consisted of PBMCs, mostly from graft donor cells, taken 360 days after TCRalphabeta/CD19-depleted stem cell transplant. This chain connects TRBV15 to TRBJ2-7; 10 bases match TRBD1. This TCR was sampled from a male patient aged 10 to 17 who had a stem cell transplant for acute myeloid leukemia, so the T cells may come from the graft donor. CDR3 protein: CATSGDRGNYHEQYC. The CDR3 DNA sequence: TGTGCCACCAGCGGGGACAGGGGCAACTACCACGAGCAGTACTGC.